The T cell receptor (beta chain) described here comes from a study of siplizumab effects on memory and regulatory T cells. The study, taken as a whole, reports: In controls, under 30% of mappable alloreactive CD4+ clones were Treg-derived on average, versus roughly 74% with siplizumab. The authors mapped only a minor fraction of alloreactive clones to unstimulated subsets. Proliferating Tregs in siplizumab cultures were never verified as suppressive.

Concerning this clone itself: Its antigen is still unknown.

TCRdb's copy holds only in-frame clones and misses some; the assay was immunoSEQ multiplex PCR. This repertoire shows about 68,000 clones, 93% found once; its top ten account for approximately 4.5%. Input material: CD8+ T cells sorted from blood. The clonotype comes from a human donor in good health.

The CDR3 protein is CASSASRTGYEQYF. In nucleotides, the CDR3 is TGTGCCAGTAGCGCCAGTCGGACAGGCTACGAGCAGTACTTC. The chain combines TRBV19 with TRBJ2-7; 7 positions agree with TRBD1. The CDR3 is 14 amino acids. The germline gives CDR1 LNHDA, CDR2 SQIVND (reference sequence). After removal of 6 bases from V and 3 bases from J, the junction contained 8 bases not matched to a gene.